The sequence of this TCR beta chain was determined in a study of cytomegalovirus exposure and HLA in healthy donors. Findings and limits, study-wide: In a later analysis, TCR beta V- and J-gene trimming showed a link to a missense DCLRE1C variant. Later on, an analysis tied around 17,000 TCR beta sequences to HLA alleles at 0.05 false discovery rate. Productive status was seen about 90% or about 30% of the time for most TCR beta V segments in an earlier analysis.

These donors counted as nominally healthy when sampled, but unrecorded immune exposures were likely. Primers included in the PCR were 60 Vbeta and 13 Jbeta primers. Profiling relied on immunoSEQ multiplex PCR, and the TCRdb table lists in-frame clones only, not all of them. The sample contains about 150,000 clones, around three quarters of which appear only once. Note on this clone: What it recognizes is unknown.

The CDR3 runs to 15 residues. CDR1 and CDR2 from the germline V gene are PRHDT and FYEKMQ (reference sequence). Trimming at V came to 3 bases and at J to 1 base, leaving 3 bases not matched to a gene. The receptor's source is a woman in her thirties or forties in good health and CMV-seronegative. The J gene is TRBJ2-1, the V gene TRBV13, with 7 positions matching TRBD1. The sequenced material came from PBMCs. The DNA for the CDR3 is TGTGCCAGCAGCTTGGTGACAGGGTCCTACAATGAGCAGTTCTTC. This gives the protein CASSLVTGSYNEQFF.